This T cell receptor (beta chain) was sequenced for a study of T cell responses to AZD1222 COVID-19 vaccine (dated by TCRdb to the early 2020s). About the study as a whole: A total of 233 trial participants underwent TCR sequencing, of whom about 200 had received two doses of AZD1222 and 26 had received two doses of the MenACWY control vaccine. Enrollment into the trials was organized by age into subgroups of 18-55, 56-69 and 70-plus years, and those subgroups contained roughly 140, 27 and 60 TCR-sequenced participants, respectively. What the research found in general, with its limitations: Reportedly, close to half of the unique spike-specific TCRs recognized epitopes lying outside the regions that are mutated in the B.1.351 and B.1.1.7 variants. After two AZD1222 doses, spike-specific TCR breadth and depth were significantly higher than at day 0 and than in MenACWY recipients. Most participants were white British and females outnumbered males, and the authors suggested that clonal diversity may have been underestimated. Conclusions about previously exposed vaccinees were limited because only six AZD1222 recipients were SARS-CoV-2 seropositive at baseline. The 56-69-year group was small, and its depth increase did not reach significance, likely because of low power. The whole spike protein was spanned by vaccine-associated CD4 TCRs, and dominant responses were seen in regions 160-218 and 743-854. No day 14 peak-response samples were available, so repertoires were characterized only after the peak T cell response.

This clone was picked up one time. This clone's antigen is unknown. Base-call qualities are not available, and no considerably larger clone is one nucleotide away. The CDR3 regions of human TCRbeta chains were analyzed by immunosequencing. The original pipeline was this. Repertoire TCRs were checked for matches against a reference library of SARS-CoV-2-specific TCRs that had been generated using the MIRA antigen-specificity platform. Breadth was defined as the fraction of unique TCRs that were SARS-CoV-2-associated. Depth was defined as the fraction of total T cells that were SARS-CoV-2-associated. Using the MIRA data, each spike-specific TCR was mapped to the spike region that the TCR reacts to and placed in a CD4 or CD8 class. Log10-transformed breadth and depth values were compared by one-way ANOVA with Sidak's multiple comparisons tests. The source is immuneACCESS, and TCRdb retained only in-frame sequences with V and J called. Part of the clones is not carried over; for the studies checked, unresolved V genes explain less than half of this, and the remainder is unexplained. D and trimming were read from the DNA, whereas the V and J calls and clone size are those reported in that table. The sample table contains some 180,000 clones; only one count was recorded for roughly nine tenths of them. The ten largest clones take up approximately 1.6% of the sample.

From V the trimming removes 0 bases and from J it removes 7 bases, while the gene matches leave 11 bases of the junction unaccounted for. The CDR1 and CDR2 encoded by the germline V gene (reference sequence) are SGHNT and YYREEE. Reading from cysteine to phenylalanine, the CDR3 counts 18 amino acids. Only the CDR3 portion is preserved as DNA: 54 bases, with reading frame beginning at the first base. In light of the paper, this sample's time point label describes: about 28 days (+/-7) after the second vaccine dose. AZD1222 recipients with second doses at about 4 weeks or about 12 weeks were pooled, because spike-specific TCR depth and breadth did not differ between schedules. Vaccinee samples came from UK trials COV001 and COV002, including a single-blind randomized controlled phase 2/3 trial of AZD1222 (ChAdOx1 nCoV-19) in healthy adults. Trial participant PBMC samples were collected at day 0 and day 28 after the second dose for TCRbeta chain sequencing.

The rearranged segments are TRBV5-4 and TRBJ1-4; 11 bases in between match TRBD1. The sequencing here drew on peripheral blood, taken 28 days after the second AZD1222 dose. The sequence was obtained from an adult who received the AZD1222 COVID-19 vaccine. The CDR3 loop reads CASSLGAVVGQGGEKLFF. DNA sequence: TGTGCCAGCAGCTTGGGAGCTGTCGTGGGACAGGGGGGTGAAAAACTGTTTTTT.